The T cell receptor beta chain under discussion was sequenced for a study of CD8 T cells in ankylosing spondylitis. As regards this clonotype: Its specificity is not known.

Points from the study as a whole: Typical of ankylosing spondylitis blood, it appeared, was a TCR beta motif of about eight highly homologous variants. Reactive arthritis synovial fluid and blood were previously reported to contain some motif variants.

The authors made TCR beta libraries by quantitative 5'-RACE with molecular barcodes. TCRdb reprocessed the 5' RACE reads with MiXCR, giving one entry per CDR3 protein. This sample has 400,000 or so distinct CDR3 sequences; roughly 25% occur once, and the top ten carry 0.89%. V lost 7 bases and J lost 3; bases outside the gene matches: 4. Germline V gives CDR1 SGHRS, CDR2 YFSETQ. This CDR3 is built from 13 residues. The V and J genes are TRBV5-1 and TRBJ2-7; 10 positions agree with TRBD1. The specimen sequenced was blood, either unsorted or a sorted T cell fraction (not recorded which). This sequence originates from a male donor with ankylosing spondylitis. CDR3 region: CASGRTGGYEQYF. The CDR3 DNA follows: TGCGCCAGCGGAAGGACAGGGGGCTACGAGCAGTACTTC. Variable domain in full (rest from reference TRBV5-1 and TRBJ2-7): KAGVTQTPRYLIKTRGQQVTLSCSPISGHRSVSWYQQTPGQGLQFLFEYFSETQRNKGNFPGRFSGRQFSNSRSEMNVSTLELGDSALYLCASGRTGGYEQYFGPGTRLTVT.